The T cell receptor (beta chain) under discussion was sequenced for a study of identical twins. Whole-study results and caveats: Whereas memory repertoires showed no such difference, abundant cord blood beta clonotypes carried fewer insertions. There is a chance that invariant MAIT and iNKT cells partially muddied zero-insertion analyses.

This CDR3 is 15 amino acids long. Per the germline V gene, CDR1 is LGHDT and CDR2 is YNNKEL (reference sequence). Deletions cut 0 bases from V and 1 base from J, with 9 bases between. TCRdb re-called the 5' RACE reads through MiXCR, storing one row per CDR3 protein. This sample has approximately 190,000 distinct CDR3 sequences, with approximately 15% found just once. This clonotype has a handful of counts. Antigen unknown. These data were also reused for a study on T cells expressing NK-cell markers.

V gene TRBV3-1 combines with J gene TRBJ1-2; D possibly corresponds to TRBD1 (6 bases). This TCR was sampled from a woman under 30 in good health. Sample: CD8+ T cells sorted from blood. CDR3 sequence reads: CASSQERGLNYGYTF. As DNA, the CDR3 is TGTGCCAGCAGCCAAGAGCGGGGGCTTAACTATGGCTACACCTTC.